This T cell receptor (beta chain) was identified in a study of PD-1 blockade in classical Hodgkin lymphoma. For this clone: Antigen: not known.

The method was immunoSEQ multiplex PCR; TCRdb's version includes in-frame clones alone and lacks a portion of them. The sample records roughly 11,000 clones, about 85% being singletons. Trimming stripped 1 base from V and 2 bases from J, with 9 bases between. Germline V gene lookup returns CDR1 SEHNR and CDR2 FQNEAQ (reference sequence). This CDR3 spans 15 amino acids. Findings and limits, study-wide: A significant rise in TCR diversity by C4D1 was seen for CD4+ but not CD8+ cells.

All the patients suffered relapse after autologous stem cell transplantation, and brentuximab vedotin exposure differed. The rearrangement uses TRBV7-9 and TRBJ1-3; tentatively, D is TRBD1 (6 bases). The origin of this receptor is a human donor with classical Hodgkin lymphoma. Material: peripheral blood mononuclear cells (PBMCs), obtained at baseline. The CDR3 DNA is TGTGCCAGCAGCTTAGGTGACAGGCCTGGAAACACCATATATTTT. Encoded protein: CASSLGDRPGNTIYF.